Listed below are T cell receptor beta chains from one sample, sequenced in a study of OX40 agonist ivuxolimab in advanced cancers. Sequencing was performed with immunoSEQ multiplex PCR; in TCRdb, only in-frame clones are kept and a portion is missing. The table has roughly 15,000 clones, roughly 92% seen once. Sequencing used CD4+ or CD8+ T cells sorted from blood, obtained in a trial of the OX40 agonist ivuxolimab. The receptors come from an adult with an advanced solid tumor such as melanoma, head and neck, liver or kidney cancer. Each CDR3 is given with its conserved first and last residue. Each record gives: J gene, V gene, CDR3 protein.

TRBJ1-1,TRBV7-2,CASSLAQGGNTEAFF
TRBJ2-7,TRBV9,CASSTGHYYEQYF
TRBJ2-5,TRBV11-2,CASSLIWGSQETQYF
TRBJ1-1,TRBV9,CASSVGMGQTEAFF
TRBJ1-5,TRBV28,CASSVGTGMGQPQHF
TRBJ2-5,TRBV6-5,CASSFVRGAGETQYF
TRBJ2-7,TRBV5-4,CASSLDQSYEQYF
TRBJ2-2,TRBV6-1,CASNDRGSGELFF
TRBJ1-1,TRBV27,CASSPGTRVTEAFF
TRBJ1-5,TRBV23-1,CASSILPGHPSNQPQHF
TRBJ2-7,TRBV5-1,CASSLSSYEQYF
TRBJ2-1,TRBV6-4,CASSDGAPYNEQFF
TRBJ1-6,TRBV9,CASSVEGGNSPLHF
TRBJ2-7,TRBV7-9,CASSLVLSGHEQYF
TRBJ2-7,TRBV7-6,CASSYHRDHEQYF
TRBJ2-4,TRBV2,CASSGWGQTNF
TRBJ2-7,TRBV2,CASSTVSYEQYF
TRBJ2-3,TRBV9,CASSVGQDHTDTQYF
TRBJ1-2,TRBV29-1,CSVEGTGEGNYGYTF
TRBJ2-1,TRBV12-5,CASGSTSGGYNEQFF
TRBJ2-7,TRBV6-5,CASSYPTGEQYF
TRBJ2-7,TRBV4-1,CASSQDPGTSYEQYF
TRBJ1-2,TRBV6-9,CASSPGQGGNYGYTF
TRBJ1-1,TRBV28,CASSLTGIENTEAFF
TRBJ1-1,TRBV2,CASTKSTGVHTEAFF
TRBJ2-1,TRBV2,CARRGGLLNEQFF
TRBJ1-2,TRBV6-5,CASSYPGGVDGYTF
TRBJ2-5,TRBV27,CASSLRGSGGNQETQYF
TRBJ2-2,TRBV19,CASRGDTYTGELFF
TRBJ2-7,TRBV6-5,CASHTGGEQYF
TRBJ2-7,TRBV11-2,CASSLVTGSHEQYF
TRBJ1-4,TRBV28,CASSLPSGQYEKLFF
TRBJ1-2,TRBV7-6,CASSPWEGSYGYTF
TRBJ2-7,TRBV7-9,CASSSTWDSLDSYEQYF
TRBJ2-7,TRBV14,CASSLGGQVYEQYF
TRBJ2-3,TRBV28,CASRPPGLGTDTQYF
TRBJ2-7,TRBV9,CASSVASDSYEQYF
TRBJ2-1,TRBV7-9,CASSLTSGSVGEQFF
TRBJ2-1,TRBV2,CASSELTGSNEQFF
TRBJ2-2,TRBV13,CASSLGQHTGELFF